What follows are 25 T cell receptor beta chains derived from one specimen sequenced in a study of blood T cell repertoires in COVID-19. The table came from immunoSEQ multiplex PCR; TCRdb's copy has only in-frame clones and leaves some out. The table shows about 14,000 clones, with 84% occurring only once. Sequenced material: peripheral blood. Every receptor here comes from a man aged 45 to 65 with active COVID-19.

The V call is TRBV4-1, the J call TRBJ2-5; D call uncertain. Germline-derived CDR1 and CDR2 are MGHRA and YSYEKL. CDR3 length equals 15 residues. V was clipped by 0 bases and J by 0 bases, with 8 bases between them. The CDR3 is CASSQDQNYQETQYF. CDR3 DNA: TGCGCCAGCAGCCAAGATCAGAATTACCAAGAGACCCAGTACTTC.

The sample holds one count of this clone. CDR3 loop: CASRKRQGPANYGYTF. In nucleotides, the CDR3 is TGTGCCAGCAGGAAACGACAGGGCCCCGCTAACTATGGCTACACCTTC. The chain is built from TRBV7-3 and TRBJ1-2, with 7 bases that match TRBD1. The CDR3 is 16 amino acids. Germline V lookup: CDR1 SGHTA, CDR2 FQGTGA. V shed 6 bases, J shed 0 bases, and the junction held 10 bases outside the gene matches.

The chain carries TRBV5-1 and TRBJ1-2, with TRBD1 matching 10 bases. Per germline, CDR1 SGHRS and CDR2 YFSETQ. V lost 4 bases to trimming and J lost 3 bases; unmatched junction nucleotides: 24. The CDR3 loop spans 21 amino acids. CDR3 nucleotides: TGCGCCAGCAGCCCGAAAACCGGACCAAACCCTTGGACAGGGGGGTACTATGGCTACACCTTC. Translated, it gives CASSPKTGPNPWTGGYYGYTF.

For the CDR3, the DNA is TGCAGCGTTGAGTCCAGCGGGCCGTCCTACAATGAGCAGTTCTTC. It yields the protein CSVESSGPSYNEQFF. This chain connects TRBV29-1 to TRBJ2-1, with D perhaps TRBD2 (6 bases). The germline CDR1 and CDR2 sequences are SQVTM and ANQGSEA. The V gene lost 3 bases and the J gene lost 1 base, with 13 bases spanning the gap. The CDR3 sequence is 15 residues long.

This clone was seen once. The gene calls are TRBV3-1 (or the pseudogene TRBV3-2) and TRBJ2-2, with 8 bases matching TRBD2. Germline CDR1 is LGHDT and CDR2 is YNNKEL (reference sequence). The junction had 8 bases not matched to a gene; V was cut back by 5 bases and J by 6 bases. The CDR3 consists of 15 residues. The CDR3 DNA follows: TGTGCCAGCAGCTACTCAGCGGGAGAGGCCGGGGAGCTGTTTTTT. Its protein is CASSYSAGEAGELFF.

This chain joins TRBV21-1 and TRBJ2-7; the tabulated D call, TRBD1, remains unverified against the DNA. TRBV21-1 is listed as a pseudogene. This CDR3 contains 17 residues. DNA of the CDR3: TGTGCCAGCAGCAAAGGCTTTCGAGTGAGAAACAGAGACGAGCAGTACTTC. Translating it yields CASSKGFRVRNRDEQYF.

In nucleotides, the CDR3 is TGTGCCAGCAGCTTACGACCGGGACTTTCTATAGCCTCGGAAAACATTCAGTACTTC. As protein: CASSLRPGLSIASENIQYF. The chain has TRBV11-2 and TRBJ2-4; a possible D gene is TRBD2 (6 bases). V shed 2 bases and J shed 5 bases, with 25 bases lying between them. There are 19 residues in the CDR3. CDR1 and CDR2 (germline): SGHAT, FQNNGV.

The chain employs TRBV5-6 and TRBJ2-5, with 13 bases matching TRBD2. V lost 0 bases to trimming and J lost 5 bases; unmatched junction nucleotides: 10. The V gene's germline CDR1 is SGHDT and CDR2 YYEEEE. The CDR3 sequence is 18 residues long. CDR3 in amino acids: CASSLGRTSGSILETQYF. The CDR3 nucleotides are TGTGCCAGCAGCTTGGGAAGGACTAGCGGGAGTATCCTGGAGACCCAGTACTTC.

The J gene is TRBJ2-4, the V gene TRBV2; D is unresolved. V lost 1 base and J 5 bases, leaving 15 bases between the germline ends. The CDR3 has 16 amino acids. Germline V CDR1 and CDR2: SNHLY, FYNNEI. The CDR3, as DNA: TGTGCCAGCAGTGAAGTGGCCCAGGCCGTCCAAAACATTCAGTACTTC. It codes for CASSEVAQAVQNIQYF.

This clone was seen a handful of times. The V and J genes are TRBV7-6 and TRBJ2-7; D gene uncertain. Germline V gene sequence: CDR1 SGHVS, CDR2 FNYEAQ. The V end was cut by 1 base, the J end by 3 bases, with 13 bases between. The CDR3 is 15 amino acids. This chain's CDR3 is CASSLEMGALYEQYF. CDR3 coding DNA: TGTGCCAGCAGCTTAGAGATGGGCGCTCTCTACGAGCAGTACTTC.

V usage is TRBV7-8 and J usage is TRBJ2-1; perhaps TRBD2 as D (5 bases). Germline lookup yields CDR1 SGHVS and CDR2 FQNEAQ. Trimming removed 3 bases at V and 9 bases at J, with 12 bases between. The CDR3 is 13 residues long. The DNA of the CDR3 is TGTGCCAGCAGCTTGTCCGGGAACGGTGAGCAGTTCTTC. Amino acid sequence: CASSLSGNGEQFF. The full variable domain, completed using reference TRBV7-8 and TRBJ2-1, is GAGVSQSPRYKVAKRGQDVALRCDPISGHVSLFWYQQALGQGPEFLTYFQNEAQLDKSGLPSDRFFAERPEGSVSTLKIQRTQQEDSAVYLCASSLSGNGEQFFGPGTRLTVL.

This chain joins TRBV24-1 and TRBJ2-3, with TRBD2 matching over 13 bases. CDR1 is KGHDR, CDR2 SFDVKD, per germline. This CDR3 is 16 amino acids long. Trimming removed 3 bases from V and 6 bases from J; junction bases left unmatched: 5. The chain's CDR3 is CATSDPGLAGDDTQYF. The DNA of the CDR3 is TGTGCCACCAGTGATCCTGGACTAGCGGGAGACGATACGCAGTATTTT.

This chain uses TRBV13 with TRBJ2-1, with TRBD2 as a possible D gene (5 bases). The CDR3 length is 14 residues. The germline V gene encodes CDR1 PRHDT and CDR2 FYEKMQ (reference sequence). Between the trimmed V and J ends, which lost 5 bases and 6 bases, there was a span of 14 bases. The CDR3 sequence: CASSGGLTFNEQFF. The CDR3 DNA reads TGTGCCAGCAGCGGCGGACTTACCTTCAATGAGCAGTTCTTC.

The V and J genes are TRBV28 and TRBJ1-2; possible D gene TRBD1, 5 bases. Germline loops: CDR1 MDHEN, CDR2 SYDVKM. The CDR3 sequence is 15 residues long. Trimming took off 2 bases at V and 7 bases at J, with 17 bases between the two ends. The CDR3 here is CASSLVPGLQGGYTF. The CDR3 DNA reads TGTGCCAGCAGTTTAGTACCGGGACTCCAGGGTGGCTACACCTTC.

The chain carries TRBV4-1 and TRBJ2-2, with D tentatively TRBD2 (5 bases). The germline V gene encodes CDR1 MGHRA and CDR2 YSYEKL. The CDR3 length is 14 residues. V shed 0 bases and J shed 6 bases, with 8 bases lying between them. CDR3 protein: CASSQDSGAGELFF. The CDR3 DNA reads TGCGCCAGCAGCCAAGATTCCGGGGCCGGGGAGCTGTTTTTT.

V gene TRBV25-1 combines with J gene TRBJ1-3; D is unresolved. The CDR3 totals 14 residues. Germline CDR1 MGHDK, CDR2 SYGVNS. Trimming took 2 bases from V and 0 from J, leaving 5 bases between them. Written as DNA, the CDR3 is TGTGCCAGCAGTGAAGGGAGCTCTGGAAACACCATATATTTT. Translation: CASSEGSSGNTIYF.

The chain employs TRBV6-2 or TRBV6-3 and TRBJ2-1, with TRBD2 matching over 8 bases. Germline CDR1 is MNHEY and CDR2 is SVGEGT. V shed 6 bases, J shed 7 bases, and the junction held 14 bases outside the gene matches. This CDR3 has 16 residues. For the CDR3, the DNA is TGTGCCAGCAGCTCCCTAATGGGACTAGTTTCGAATGAGCAGTTCTTC. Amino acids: CASSSLMGLVSNEQFF.

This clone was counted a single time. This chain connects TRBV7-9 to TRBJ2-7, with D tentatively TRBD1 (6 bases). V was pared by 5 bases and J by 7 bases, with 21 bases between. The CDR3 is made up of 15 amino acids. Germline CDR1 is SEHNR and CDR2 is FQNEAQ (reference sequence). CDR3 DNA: TGTGCCAGCAGCCGCTTACAGGGTCCCCCTGGGGAGCAGTACTTC. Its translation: CASSRLQGPPGEQYF.

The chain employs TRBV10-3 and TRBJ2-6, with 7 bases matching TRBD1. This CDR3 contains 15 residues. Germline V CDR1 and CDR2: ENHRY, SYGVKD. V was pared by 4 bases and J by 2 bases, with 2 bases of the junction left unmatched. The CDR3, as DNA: TGTGCCATCAGTGGACAGGGTGCTGGGGCCAACGTCCTGACTTTC. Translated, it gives CAISGQGAGANVLTF.

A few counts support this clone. The CDR3 here is CASSPGQGVYEQYF. CDR3 DNA: TGTGCCAGCAGCCCGGGACAGGGGGTCTACGAGCAGTACTTC. This rearrangement joins TRBV2 to TRBJ2-7; the match to TRBD1 covers 11 bases. V lost 6 bases and J lost 3; bases outside the gene matches: 4. Germline V lookup: CDR1 SNHLY, CDR2 FYNNEI. The CDR3 runs to 14 residues.

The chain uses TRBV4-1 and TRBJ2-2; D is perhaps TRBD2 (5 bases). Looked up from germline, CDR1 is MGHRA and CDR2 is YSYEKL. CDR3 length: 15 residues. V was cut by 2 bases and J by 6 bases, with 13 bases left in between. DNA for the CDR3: TGCGCCAGCAGCCAAAAGGACTTACCCCCCGGGGAGCTGTTTTTT. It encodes CASSQKDLPPGELFF.

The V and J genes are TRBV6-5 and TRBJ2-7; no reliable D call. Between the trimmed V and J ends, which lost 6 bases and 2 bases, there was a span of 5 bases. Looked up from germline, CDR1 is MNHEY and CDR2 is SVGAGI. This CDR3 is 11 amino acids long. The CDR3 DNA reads TGTGCCAGCAGCATCACCTACGAGCAGTACTTC. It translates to CASSITYEQYF.

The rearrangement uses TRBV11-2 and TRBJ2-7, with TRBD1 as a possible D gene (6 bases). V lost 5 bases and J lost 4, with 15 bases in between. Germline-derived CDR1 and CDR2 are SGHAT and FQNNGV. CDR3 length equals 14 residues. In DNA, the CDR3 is TGTGCCAGCAGCCTCCGGACAGAGCGGTACGAGCAGTACTTC. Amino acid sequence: CASSLRTERYEQYF.

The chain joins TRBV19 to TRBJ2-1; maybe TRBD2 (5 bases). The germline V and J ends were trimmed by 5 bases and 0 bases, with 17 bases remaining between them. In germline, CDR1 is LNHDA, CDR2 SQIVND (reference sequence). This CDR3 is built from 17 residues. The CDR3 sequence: CASSRGLGQSSYNEQFF. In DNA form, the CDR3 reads TGTGCCAGTAGTCGCGGACTGGGCCAGAGCTCCTACAATGAGCAGTTCTTC. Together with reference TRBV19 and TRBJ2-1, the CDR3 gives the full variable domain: DGGITQSPKYLFRKEGQNVTLSCEQNLNHDAMYWYRQDPGQGLRLIYYSQIVNDFQKGDIAEGYSVSREKKESFPLTVTSAQKNPTAFYLCASSRGLGQSSYNEQFFGPGTRLTVL.

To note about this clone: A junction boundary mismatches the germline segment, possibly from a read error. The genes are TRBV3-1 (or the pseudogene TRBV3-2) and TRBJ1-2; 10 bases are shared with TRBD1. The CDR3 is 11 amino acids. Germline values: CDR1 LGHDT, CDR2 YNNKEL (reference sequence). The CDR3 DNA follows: TGTGCCAGCAGCGGCCCGACAGGGGGCTCGTTC. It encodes CASSGPTGGSF.